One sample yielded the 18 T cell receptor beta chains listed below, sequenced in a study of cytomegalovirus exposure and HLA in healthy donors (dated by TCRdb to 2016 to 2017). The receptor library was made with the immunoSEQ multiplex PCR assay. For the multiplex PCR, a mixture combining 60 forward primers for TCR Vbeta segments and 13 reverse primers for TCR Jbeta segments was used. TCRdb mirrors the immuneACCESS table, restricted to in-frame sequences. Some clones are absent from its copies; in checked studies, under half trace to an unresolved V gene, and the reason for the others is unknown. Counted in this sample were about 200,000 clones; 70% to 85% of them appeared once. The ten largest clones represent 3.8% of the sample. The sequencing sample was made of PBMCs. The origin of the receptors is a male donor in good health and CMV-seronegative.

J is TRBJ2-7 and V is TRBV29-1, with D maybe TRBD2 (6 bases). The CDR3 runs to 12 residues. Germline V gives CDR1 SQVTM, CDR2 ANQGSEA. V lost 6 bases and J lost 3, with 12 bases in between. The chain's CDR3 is CSVRTILYEQYF. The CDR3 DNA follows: TGCAGCGTACGGACTATTCTCTACGAGCAGTACTTC.

The DNA of the CDR3 is TGTGCCAGCAGTGAATCACAGCCAAGCTCCTACAATGAGCAGTTCTTC. Amino acid sequence: CASSESQPSSYNEQFF. The chain carries TRBV6-1 and TRBJ2-1; the D is unclear. The CDR3 loop spans 16 amino acids. CDR1 and CDR2 (germline): MNHNS, SASEGT. V was clipped by 2 bases and J by 0 bases, with 11 bases between them.

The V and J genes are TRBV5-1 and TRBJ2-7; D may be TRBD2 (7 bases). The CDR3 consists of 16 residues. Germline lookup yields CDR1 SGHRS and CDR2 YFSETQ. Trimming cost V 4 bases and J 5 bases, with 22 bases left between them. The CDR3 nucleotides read TGCGCCAGCAGCAATGGGGGAGGGGGGGGAGTACACGAGCAGTACTTC. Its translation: CASSNGGGGGVHEQYF.

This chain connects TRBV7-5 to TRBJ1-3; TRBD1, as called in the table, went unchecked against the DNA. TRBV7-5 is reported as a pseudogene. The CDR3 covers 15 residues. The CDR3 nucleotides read TGTGCCAGAAGCCAAAGGTACAGGGGTAGGAACACCATATATTTT. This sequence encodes CARSQRYRGRNTIYF.

Here the CDR3 DNA reads TGTGCCAGTAGTATAGTGGACAGGGTCTACGAGCAGTACTTC. It is translated as CASSIVDRVYEQYF. The gene calls are TRBV19 and TRBJ2-5; 8 bases match TRBD1. The end of the DNA is better explained by TRBJ2-7, so the J call may be wrong. This CDR3 spans 14 amino acids. Germline V CDR1 and CDR2: LNHDA, SQIVND (reference sequence).

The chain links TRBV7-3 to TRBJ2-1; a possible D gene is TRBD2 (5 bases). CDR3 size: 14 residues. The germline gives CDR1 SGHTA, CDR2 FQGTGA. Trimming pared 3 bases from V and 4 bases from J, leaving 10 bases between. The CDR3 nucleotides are TGTGCCAGCAGCTTGGGCGGGTATTACAATGAGCAGTTCTTC. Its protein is CASSLGGYYNEQFF.

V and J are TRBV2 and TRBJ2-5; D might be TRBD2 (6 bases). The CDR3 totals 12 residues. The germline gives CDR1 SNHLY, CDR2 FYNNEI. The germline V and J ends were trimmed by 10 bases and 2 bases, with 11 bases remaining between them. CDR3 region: CAIKGLQETQYF. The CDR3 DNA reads TGTGCCATCAAGGGACTTCAAGAGACCCAGTACTTC.

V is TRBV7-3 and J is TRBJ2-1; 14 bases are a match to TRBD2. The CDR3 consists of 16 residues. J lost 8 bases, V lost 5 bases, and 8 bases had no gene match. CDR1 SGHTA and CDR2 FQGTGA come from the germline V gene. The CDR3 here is CASSPGLAGDKHEQFF. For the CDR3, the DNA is TGTGCCAGCAGCCCGGGACTAGCGGGAGATAAACATGAGCAGTTCTTC.

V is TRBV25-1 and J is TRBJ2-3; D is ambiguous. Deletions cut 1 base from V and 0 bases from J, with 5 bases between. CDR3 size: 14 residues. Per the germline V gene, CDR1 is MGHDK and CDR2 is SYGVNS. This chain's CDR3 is CASSEFGSTDTQYF. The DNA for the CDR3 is TGTGCCAGCAGTGAATTCGGGAGCACAGATACGCAGTATTTT.

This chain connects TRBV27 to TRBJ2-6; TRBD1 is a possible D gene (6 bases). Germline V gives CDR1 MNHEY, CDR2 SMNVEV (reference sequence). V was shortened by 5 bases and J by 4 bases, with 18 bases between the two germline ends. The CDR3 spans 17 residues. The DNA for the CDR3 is TGTGCCAGCAGTGCAATCAAACAGGGTCTCGGGGCCAACGTCCTGACTTTC. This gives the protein CASSAIKQGLGANVLTF.

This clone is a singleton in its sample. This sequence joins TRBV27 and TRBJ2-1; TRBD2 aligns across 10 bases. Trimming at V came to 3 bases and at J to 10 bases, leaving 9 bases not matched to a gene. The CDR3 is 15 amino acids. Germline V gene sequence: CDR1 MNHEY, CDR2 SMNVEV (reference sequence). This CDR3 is CASSFITSGIEEQFF. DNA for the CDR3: TGTGCCAGCAGTTTCATTACTAGCGGGATAGAGGAGCAGTTCTTC.

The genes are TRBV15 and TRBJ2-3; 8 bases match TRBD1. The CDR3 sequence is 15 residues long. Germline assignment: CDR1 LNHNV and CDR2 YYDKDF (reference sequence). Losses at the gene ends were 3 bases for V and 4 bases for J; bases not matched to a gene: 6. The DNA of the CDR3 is TGTGCCACCAGCAGGGCCCGGACAGGGCCAGATACGCAGTATTTT. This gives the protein CATSRARTGPDTQYF.

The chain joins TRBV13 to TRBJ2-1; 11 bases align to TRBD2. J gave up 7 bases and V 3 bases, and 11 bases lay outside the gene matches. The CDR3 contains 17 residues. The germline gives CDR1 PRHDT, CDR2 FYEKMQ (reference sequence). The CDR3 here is CASSLRALAGGRNEQFF. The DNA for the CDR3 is TGTGCCAGCAGCTTGAGGGCGCTAGCGGGAGGACGGAATGAGCAGTTCTTC. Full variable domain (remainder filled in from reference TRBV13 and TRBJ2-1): AAGVIQSPRHLIKEKRETATLKCYPIPRHDTVYWYQQGPGQDPQFLISFYEKMQSDKGSIPDRFSAQQFSDYHSELNMSSLELGDSALYFCASSLRALAGGRNEQFFGPGTRLTVL.

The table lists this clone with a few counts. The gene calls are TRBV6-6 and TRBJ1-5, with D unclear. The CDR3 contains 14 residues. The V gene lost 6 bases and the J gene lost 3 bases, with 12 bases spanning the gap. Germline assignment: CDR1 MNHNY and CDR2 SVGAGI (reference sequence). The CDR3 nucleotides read TGTGCCAGCAGATTAGACGGAGCCAATCAGCCCCAGCATTTT. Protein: CASRLDGANQPQHF.

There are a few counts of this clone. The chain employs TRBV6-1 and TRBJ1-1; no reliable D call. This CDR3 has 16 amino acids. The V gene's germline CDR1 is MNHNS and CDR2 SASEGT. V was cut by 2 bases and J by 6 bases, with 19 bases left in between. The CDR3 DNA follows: TGTGCCAGCAGTGAAATAAGTGAGGGTGCGAGGTCTGAAGCTTTCTTT. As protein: CASSEISEGARSEAFF.

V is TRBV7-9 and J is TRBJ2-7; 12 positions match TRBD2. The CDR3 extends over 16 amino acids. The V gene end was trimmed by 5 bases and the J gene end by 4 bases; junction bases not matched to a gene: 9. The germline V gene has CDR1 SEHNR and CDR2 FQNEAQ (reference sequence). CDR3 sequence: CASSPRLAGVMYEQYF. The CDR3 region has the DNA TGTGCCAGCAGCCCCCGACTAGCGGGAGTGATGTACGAGCAGTACTTC.

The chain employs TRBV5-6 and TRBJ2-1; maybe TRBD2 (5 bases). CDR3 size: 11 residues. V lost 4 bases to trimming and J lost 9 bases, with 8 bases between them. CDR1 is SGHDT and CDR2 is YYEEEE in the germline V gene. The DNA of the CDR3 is TGTGCCAGCAGCCGAGGGATTGAGCAGTTCTTC. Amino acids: CASSRGIEQFF.

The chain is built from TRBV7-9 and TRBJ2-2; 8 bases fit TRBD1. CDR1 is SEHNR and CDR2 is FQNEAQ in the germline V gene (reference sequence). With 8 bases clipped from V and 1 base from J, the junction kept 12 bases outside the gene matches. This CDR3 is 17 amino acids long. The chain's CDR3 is CASGDPGQVMNTGELFF. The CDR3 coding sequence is TGTGCCAGCGGGGACCCGGGACAGGTGATGAACACCGGGGAGCTGTTTTTT.